This T cell receptor (beta chain) was profiled in a study of shared clonotypes between healthy human individuals. Clones were read by immunoSEQ multiplex PCR, and TCRdb kept only the in-frame ones, dropping some. This table has 2 million to 2.5 million clones, 85% to 95% appearing once. Naive CD8 cells were CD45RO-negative, positively selected for CCR7, excluding terminally differentiated effector memory CD45RA+ cells. Every one of the donors was a Caucasian adult that lived in Nashville, Tennessee. Sequenced material: naive CD8+ T cells from PBMCs. This TCR was sampled from a man aged 18 to 35 in good health. Some clones in this sample may be carry-over from other donors' samples.

CDR3 loop: CATSWWTSANEQFF. The CDR3 DNA follows: TGTGCCACCTCATGGTGGACCTCGGCGAATGAGCAGTTCTTC. This chain joins TRBV19 and TRBJ2-1; D call uncertain. CDR3 length equals 14 residues. V was shortened by 10 bases and J by 7 bases, with 20 bases between the two germline ends. CDR1 is LNHDA, CDR2 SQIVND, per germline (reference sequence).